The 15 T cell receptor beta chains reported below all come from one sample, sequenced in a study of blood T cells in healthy people across ages. It was with a sample-barcoded 5' primer and a J-beta primer mix that a second PCR of roughly 7 to 12 cycles was run. TCRdb ran MiXCR on the 5' RACE reads and lists one entry per CDR3 protein. Seen here are some 1,800,000 distinct CDR3 sequences, 30% to 40% observed once, and the top ten hold 20% to 25%. The specimen was blood. These receptors originate from a human donor in good health.

The rearrangement links TRBV9 to TRBJ1-6; D perhaps matches TRBD1 (5 bases). The CDR3 has 17 residues. V lost 0 bases and J lost 0, with 10 bases in between. Germline V CDR1 and CDR2: SGDLS, YYNGEE. CDR3 sequence reads: CASSVGPGRSYNSPLHF. DNA for the CDR3: TGTGCCAGCAGCGTAGGGCCAGGGCGCTCCTATAATTCACCCCTCCACTTT.

CDR3 in DNA: TGCGCCAGCAGCTGGCAGGTTGGGAGCGATGAGCAGTTCTTC. Protein: CASSWQVGSDEQFF. V and J are TRBV5-1 and TRBJ2-1; possible D gene TRBD2, 5 bases. The length of the CDR3 is 14 residues. Trimming cost V 3 bases and J 8 bases, with 15 bases left between them. CDR1 is SGHRS, CDR2 YFSETQ, per germline.

This clonotype was seen at least ten times. V and J are TRBV6-6 and TRBJ1-2; tentative D call: TRBD1 (6 bases). The CDR3 has 13 amino acids. From germline, CDR1 is MNHNY and CDR2 SVGAGI (reference sequence). V gave up 4 bases and J gave up 5 bases, with 11 bases separating them. The CDR3 spells CASSLIQGYGYTF. DNA for the CDR3: TGTGCCAGCAGTTTAATACAGGGTTATGGCTACACCTTC.

As for this clonotype: Its ends do not fully match the called genes, so a read error is possible. The CDR3 sequence: CASKIKQDTGERFF. The CDR3 DNA is TGTGCCAGCAAAATAAAACAGGACACCGGGGAGCGGTTTTTT. V gene TRBV6-2 or TRBV6-3 combines with J gene TRBJ2-2; tentatively, D is TRBD1 or TRBD2 (5 bases each). CDR3 length: 14 amino acids. Looked up from germline, CDR1 is MNHEY and CDR2 is SVGEGT.

The V call is TRBV12-5, the J call TRBJ1-2; no firm D call. CDR3 length: 17 amino acids. The V and J ends lost 3 bases and 3 bases respectively, with 20 bases between them. The germline CDR1 and CDR2 sequences are LGHNT and FRNRAP. Here the CDR3 reads CASGFEVEGRPDYGYTF. The CDR3 DNA is TGTGCTAGTGGTTTTGAGGTGGAGGGTAGGCCGGACTATGGCTACACCTTC.

This clonotype has a handful of counts. The J gene is TRBJ1-6, the V gene TRBV28; 7 bases line up with TRBD1. Trimming at V came to 6 bases and at J to 0 bases, leaving 5 bases not matched to a gene. Germline CDR1 MDHEN, CDR2 SYDVKM. The CDR3 contains 16 residues. DNA of the CDR3: TGTGCCAGCAGGGTGGGACAGAGCTCCTATAATTCACCCCTCCACTTT. Translated: CASRVGQSSYNSPLHF.

V gene TRBV12-3 or TRBV12-4 combines with J gene TRBJ2-4; no clear D. V dropped 6 bases and J dropped 1 base, with 13 bases sitting between them. The CDR3 is 15 amino acids. Here the CDR3 DNA reads TGTGCCAGCAGCAATGCCACAGACGCCAAAAACATTCAGTACTTC. The encoded protein is CASSNATDAKNIQYF.

This clonotype was observed a handful of times. The chain couples TRBV29-1 to TRBJ1-2, with D perhaps TRBD1 (6 bases). There are 15 residues in the CDR3. V gave up 0 bases and J gave up 3 bases, with 14 bases separating them. From germline, CDR1 is SQVTM and CDR2 ANQGSEA. The CDR3 here is CSVEDRQGFDYGYTF. CDR3 DNA: TGCAGCGTTGAAGATCGCCAGGGGTTTGACTATGGCTACACCTTC.

This clonotype showed up just once. The chain links TRBV7-2 to TRBJ1-1; unclear D gene. The CDR3 extends over 13 amino acids. V was cut by 1 base and J by 5 bases, with 8 bases left in between. CDR1 and CDR2 (germline): SGHTA, FQGNSA. CDR3 loop: CASSLGRVTEAFF. The CDR3 DNA is TGTGCCAGCAGCTTAGGGAGGGTAACTGAAGCTTTCTTT.

V is TRBV24-1 and J is TRBJ2-1; TRBD1 matches 9 bases. The length of the CDR3 is 17 residues. V shed 4 bases, J shed 10 bases, and the junction held 16 bases outside the gene matches. Germline V gene sequence: CDR1 KGHDR, CDR2 SFDVKD. CDR3 amino acids: CATSDRGTGFNVVEQFF. For the CDR3, the DNA is TGTGCCACCAGTGACCGGGGGACAGGGTTCAATGTTGTGGAGCAGTTCTTC.

This clonotype appeared a few times. This chain uses TRBV5-1 with TRBJ1-5; D gene uncertain. CDR3 length equals 15 residues. Germline V lookup: CDR1 SGHRS, CDR2 YFSETQ. V dropped 0 bases and J dropped 3 bases, with 10 bases sitting between them. CDR3 sequence (DNA): TGCGCCAGCAGCTTGGACGGGCAAAACAATCAGCCCCAGCATTTT. Protein sequence: CASSLDGQNNQPQHF.

V usage is TRBV5-1 and J usage is TRBJ2-1; the match to TRBD2 covers 15 bases. The CDR3 consists of 16 residues. Germline V gene lookup returns CDR1 SGHRS and CDR2 YFSETQ. V lost 4 bases to trimming and J lost 4 bases; unmatched junction nucleotides: 3. This chain's CDR3 is CASSVGTSGGYNEQFF. The CDR3 nucleotides read TGCGCCAGCAGCGTCGGGACTAGCGGGGGGTACAATGAGCAGTTCTTC.

This chain uses TRBV7-2 with TRBJ1-4, with 9 bases fitting TRBD1. The CDR3 loop spans 15 amino acids. Germline V lookup: CDR1 SGHTA, CDR2 FQGNSA. V lost 5 bases, J lost 10 bases, and 11 bases stayed unmatched. The CDR3, as DNA: TGTGCCAGCAGCGTAAACACAGGGGGCATGGGAAAACTGTTTTTT. Encoded protein: CASSVNTGGMGKLFF. Combining the CDR3 with reference TRBV7-2 and TRBJ1-4 gives the whole variable domain GAGVSQSPSNKVTEKGKDVELRCDPISGHTALYWYRQSLGQGLEFLIYFQGNSAPDKSGLPSDRFSAERTGGSVSTLTIQRTQQEDSAVYLCASSVNTGGMGKLFFGSGTQLSVL.

This clonotype was picked up a small number of times. The chain couples TRBV5-1 to TRBJ2-5, with TRBD1 matching 9 bases. The J call may be faulty, since TRBJ2-7 better matches the DNA end. The CDR3 sequence is 15 residues long. Germline V gene sequence: CDR1 SGHRS, CDR2 YFSETQ. CDR3 region: CASSPRTGVGYEQYF. DNA of the CDR3: TGCGCCAGCAGCCCCCGGACAGGGGTTGGCTACGAGCAGTACTTC.

The CDR3, as DNA: TGTGCCAGCAGGAAAACAGGGACCACAGATACGCAGTATTTT. Protein sequence: CASRKTGTTDTQYF. The chain combines TRBV11-1 with TRBJ2-3, with D perhaps matching TRBD1 (6 bases). Deletions cut 6 bases from V and 2 bases from J, with 12 bases between. The CDR3 loop spans 14 amino acids. From germline, CDR1 is SGHAT and CDR2 FQDESV (reference sequence).